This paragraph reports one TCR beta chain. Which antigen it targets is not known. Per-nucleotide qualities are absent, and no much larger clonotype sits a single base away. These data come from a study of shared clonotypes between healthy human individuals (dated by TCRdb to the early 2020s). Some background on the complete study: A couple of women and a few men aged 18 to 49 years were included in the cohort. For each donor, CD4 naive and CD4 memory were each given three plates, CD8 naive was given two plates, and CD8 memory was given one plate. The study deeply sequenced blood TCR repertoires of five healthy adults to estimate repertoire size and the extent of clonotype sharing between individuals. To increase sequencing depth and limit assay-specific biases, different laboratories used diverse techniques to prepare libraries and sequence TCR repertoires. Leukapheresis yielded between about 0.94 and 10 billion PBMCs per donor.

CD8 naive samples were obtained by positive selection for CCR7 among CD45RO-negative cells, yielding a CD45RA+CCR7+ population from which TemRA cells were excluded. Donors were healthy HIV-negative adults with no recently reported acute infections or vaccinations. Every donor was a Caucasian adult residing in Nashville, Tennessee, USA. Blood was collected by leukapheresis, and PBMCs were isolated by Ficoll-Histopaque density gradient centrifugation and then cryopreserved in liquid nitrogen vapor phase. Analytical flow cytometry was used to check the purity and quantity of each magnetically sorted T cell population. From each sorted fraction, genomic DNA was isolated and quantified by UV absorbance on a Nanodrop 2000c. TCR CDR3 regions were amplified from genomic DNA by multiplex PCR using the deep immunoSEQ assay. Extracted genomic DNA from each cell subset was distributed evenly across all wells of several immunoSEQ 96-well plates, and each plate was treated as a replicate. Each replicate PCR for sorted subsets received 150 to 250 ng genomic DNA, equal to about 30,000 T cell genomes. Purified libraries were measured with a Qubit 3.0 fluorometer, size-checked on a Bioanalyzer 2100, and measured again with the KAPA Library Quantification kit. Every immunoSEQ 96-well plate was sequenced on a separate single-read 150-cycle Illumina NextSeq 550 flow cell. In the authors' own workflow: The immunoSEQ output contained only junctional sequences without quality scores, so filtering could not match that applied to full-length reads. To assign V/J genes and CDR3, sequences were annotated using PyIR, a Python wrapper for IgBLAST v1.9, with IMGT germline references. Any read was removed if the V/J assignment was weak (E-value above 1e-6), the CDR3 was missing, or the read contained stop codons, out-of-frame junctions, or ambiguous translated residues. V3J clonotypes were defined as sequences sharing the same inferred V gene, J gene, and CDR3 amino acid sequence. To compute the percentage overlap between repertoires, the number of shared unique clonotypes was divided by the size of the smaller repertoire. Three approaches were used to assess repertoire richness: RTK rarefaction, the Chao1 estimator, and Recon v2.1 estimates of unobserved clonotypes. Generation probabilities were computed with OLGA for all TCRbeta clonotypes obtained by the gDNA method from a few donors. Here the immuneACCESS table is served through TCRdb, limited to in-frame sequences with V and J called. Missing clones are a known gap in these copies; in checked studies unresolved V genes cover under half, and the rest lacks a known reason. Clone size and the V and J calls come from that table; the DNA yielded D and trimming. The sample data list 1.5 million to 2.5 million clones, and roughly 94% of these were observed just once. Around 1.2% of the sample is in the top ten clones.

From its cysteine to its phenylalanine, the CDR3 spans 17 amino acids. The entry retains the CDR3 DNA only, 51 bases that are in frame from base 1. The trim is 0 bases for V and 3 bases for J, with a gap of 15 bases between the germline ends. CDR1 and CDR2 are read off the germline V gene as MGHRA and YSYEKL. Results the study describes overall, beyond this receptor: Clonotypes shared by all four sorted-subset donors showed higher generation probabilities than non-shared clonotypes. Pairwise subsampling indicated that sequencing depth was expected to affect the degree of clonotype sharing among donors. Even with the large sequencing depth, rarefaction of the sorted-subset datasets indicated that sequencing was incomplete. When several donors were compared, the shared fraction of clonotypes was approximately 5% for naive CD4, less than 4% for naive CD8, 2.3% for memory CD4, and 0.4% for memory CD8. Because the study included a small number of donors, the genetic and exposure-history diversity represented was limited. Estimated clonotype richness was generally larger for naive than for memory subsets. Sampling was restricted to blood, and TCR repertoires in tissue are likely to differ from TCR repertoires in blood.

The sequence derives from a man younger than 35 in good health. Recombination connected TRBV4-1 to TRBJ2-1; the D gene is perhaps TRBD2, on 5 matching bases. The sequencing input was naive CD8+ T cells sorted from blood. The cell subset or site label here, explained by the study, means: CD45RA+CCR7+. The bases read TGCGCCAGCAGCCAAGATATGGAGGTCAGTCACTACAATGAGCAGTTCTTC. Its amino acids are CASSQDMEVSHYNEQFF.